A single sample gave rise to the 21 T cell receptor beta chains below, sequenced in a study of blood T cell repertoires in COVID-19. TCRdb's copy holds only in-frame clones and misses some; the assay was immunoSEQ multiplex PCR. This sample has about 71,000 clones, with around 84% found just once. The sequenced sample consisted of peripheral blood. These receptors originate from a man in his fifties with active COVID-19.

The chain couples TRBV5-6 to TRBJ2-5; D uncertain. CDR3 size: 14 residues. V gave up 0 bases and J gave up 5 bases, with 11 bases separating them. Per the germline V gene, CDR1 is SGHDT and CDR2 is YYEEEE. CDR3 bases: TGTGCCAGCAGCTTGGTTGGTCTCCGGGAGACCCAGTACTTC. Amino acid sequence: CASSLVGLRETQYF.

The chain recombines TRBV4-2 with TRBJ2-7; D might be TRBD2 (7 bases). Trimming removed 0 bases at V and 0 bases at J, with 15 bases between. This CDR3 comprises 17 residues. Germline V gives CDR1 LGHNA, CDR2 YNFKEQ. In nucleotides, the CDR3 is TGTGCCAGCAGCCAAGAAATGGCGGGGGCCTCCTCCTACGAGCAGTACTTC. Translation gives CASSQEMAGASSYEQYF.

This clone turned up a few times. The chain recombines TRBV7-9 with TRBJ2-1, with 7 bases aligning to TRBD1. The CDR3 contains 15 residues. J was trimmed by 2 bases and V by 5 bases; bases with no gene match: 6. Germline V gene data show CDR1 as SEHNR and CDR2 as FQNEAQ (reference sequence). The CDR3 sequence: CASSEPGQTYNEQFF. The CDR3 DNA is TGTGCCAGCAGCGAACCGGGACAGACCTACAATGAGCAGTTCTTC.

The chain employs TRBV3-1 (or the pseudogene TRBV3-2) and TRBJ2-1; TRBD2 is a possible D gene (6 bases). From germline, CDR1 is LGHDT and CDR2 YNNKEL (reference sequence). Trimming took 4 bases from V and 3 from J, leaving 13 bases between them. CDR3 length equals 15 residues. The CDR3 coding sequence is TGTGCCAGCAGCCCGTTCGGGACTTTCTACAATGAGCAGTTCTTC. Protein product: CASSPFGTFYNEQFF.

This chain connects TRBV2 to TRBJ2-2; maybe TRBD2 (6 bases). V lost 7 bases and J 0 bases, leaving 9 bases between the germline ends. This CDR3 spans 14 amino acids. From germline, CDR1 is SNHLY and CDR2 FYNNEI. CDR3: CASKEGSNTGELFF. As DNA, the CDR3 is TGTGCCAGCAAGGAGGGGTCGAACACCGGGGAGCTGTTTTTT.

The J gene is TRBJ1-6, the V gene TRBV6-5; 9 nucleotides line up with TRBD1. V lost 5 bases, J lost 7 bases, and 6 bases stayed unmatched. Germline CDR1 and CDR2: MNHEY and SVGAGI. There are 15 residues in the CDR3. The CDR3 DNA reads TGTGCCAGCAGTCCGGGAGGGACAGGGAATTCACCCCTCCACTTT. Its translation: CASSPGGTGNSPLHF.

The chain carries TRBV6-6 and TRBJ2-4; D perhaps matches TRBD2 (5 bases). V lost 2 bases and J lost 5, with 13 bases in between. In germline, CDR1 is MNHNY, CDR2 SVGAGI (reference sequence). CDR3 size: 15 residues. CDR3 loop: CASSYRAREENIQYF. The DNA of the CDR3 is TGTGCCAGCAGTTACCGGGCCCGGGAAGAAAACATTCAGTACTTC.

The chain couples TRBV30 to TRBJ2-5; no clear D. CDR1 is GTSNPN, CDR2 SVGIG, per germline (reference sequence). Trimming cost V 0 bases and J 2 bases, with 10 bases left between them. The CDR3 has 14 amino acids. In DNA, the CDR3 is TGTGCCTGGAGTGTGCCAGCGCCGCAAGAGACCCAGTACTTC. It is translated as CAWSVPAPQETQYF. Full variable domain (remainder filled in from reference TRBV30 and TRBJ2-5): SQTIHQWPATLVQPVGSPLSLECTVEGTSNPNLYWYRQAAGRGLQLLFYSVGIGQISSEVPQNLSASRPQDRQFILSSKKLLLSDSGFYLCAWSVPAPQETQYFGPGTRLLVL.

This chain uses TRBV7-9 with TRBJ2-4; tentatively, D is TRBD2 (6 bases). Germline V lookup: CDR1 SEHNR, CDR2 FQNEAQ (reference sequence). V was shortened by 5 bases and J by 7 bases, with 18 bases between the two germline ends. This CDR3 has 15 residues. CDR3 sequence (DNA): TGTGCCAGCAGCCGCACTGGGCGGGGTTTCAACATTCAGTACTTC. This translates into CASSRTGRGFNIQYF.

The chain carries TRBV7-2 and TRBJ2-6; D is perhaps TRBD1 (6 bases). V gave up 5 bases and J gave up 4 bases, with 12 bases separating them. The CDR3 runs 15 residues. CDR1 is SGHTA and CDR2 is FQGNSA in the germline V gene. CDR3 nucleotides: TGTGCCAGCAGCCCCGGACAGTCGGGGGCCAACGTCCTGACTTTC. Translating it yields CASSPGQSGANVLTF.

V and J are TRBV19 and TRBJ2-1; tentative D call: TRBD1 (5 bases). V lost 3 bases and J lost 2, with 11 bases in between. CDR1 LNHDA and CDR2 SQIVND come from the germline V gene (reference sequence). The CDR3 spans 15 residues. CDR3 loop: CASSIIWGPYNEQFF. Here the CDR3 DNA reads TGTGCCAGTAGTATTATCTGGGGCCCCTACAATGAGCAGTTCTTC.

The chain employs TRBV5-8 and TRBJ2-1; a possible D gene is TRBD2 (7 bases). Trimming pared 6 bases from V and 4 bases from J, leaving 17 bases between. Looked up from germline, CDR1 is SGHTS and CDR2 is YDEGEE. The CDR3 runs 15 residues. CDR3 loop: CASKLGRGQYNEQFF. Here the CDR3 DNA reads TGTGCCAGCAAACTTGGGCGGGGGCAGTACAATGAGCAGTTCTTC.

The chain recombines TRBV7-2 with TRBJ2-7, with 7 bases identical to TRBD1. This CDR3 has 13 residues. Germline V CDR1 and CDR2: SGHTA, FQGNSA. V lost 5 bases to trimming and J lost 2 bases; unmatched junction nucleotides: 3. The CDR3 sequence is CASSNTGAYEQYV. CDR3 coding DNA: TGTGCCAGCAGCAATACAGGGGCCTACGAGCAGTACGTC.

The rearrangement links TRBV9 to TRBJ2-3; 12 positions agree with TRBD2. Germline V lookup: CDR1 SGDLS, CDR2 YYNGEE. The V gene end was trimmed by 0 bases and the J gene end by 0 bases; junction bases not matched to a gene: 14. The CDR3 runs 21 residues. In nucleotides, the CDR3 is TGTGCCAGCAGCGTAGGCCCGGGGAAGGGGACTAGCGGGCTTAGCACAGATACGCAGTATTTT. Its protein is CASSVGPGKGTSGLSTDTQYF.

Only one count was recorded for this clone. The chain uses TRBV6-5 and TRBJ1-1; D gene ambiguous. CDR1 is MNHEY, CDR2 SVGAGI, per germline. V gave up 3 bases and J gave up 1 base, with 12 bases separating them. This CDR3 comprises 15 residues. CDR3 DNA: TGTGCCAGCAGTTATCTAGCCCGCAGGAACACTGAAGCTTTCTTT. Translating gives CASSYLARRNTEAFF.

This chain links TRBV2 with TRBJ1-2; 7 bases line up with TRBD1. The CDR3 runs 14 residues. V shed 6 bases, J shed 8 bases, and the junction held 12 bases outside the gene matches. CDR1 is SNHLY, CDR2 FYNNEI, per germline. CDR3 loop: CASRPGQAARGYTF. CDR3 nucleotide sequence: TGTGCCAGCAGGCCCGGACAGGCCGCCAGGGGCTACACCTTC.

This rearrangement joins TRBV19 to TRBJ2-4, with D possibly matching TRBD1 (7 bases). Per germline, CDR1 LNHDA and CDR2 SQIVND (reference sequence). CDR3 size: 14 residues. Trimming removed 6 bases from V and 8 bases from J, with 17 bases in between. The CDR3 nucleotides read TGTGCCAGTAGCACTGGAGGGGGCAGCTACATTCAGTACTTC. Translated, it gives CASSTGGGSYIQYF. The variable domain in full, with the rest retrieved from reference TRBV19 and TRBJ2-4, is DGGITQSPKYLFRKEGQNVTLSCEQNLNHDAMYWYRQDPGQGLRLIYYSQIVNDFQKGDIAEGYSVSREKKESFPLTVTSAQKNPTAFYLCASSTGGGSYIQYFGAGTRLSVL.

This chain joins TRBV3-1 (or the pseudogene TRBV3-2) and TRBJ2-1; 12 nucleotides align to TRBD2. CDR3 length equals 22 residues. CDR1 and CDR2 from the germline V gene are LGHDT and YNNKEL (reference sequence). The V segment lost 2 bases and the J segment 4 bases; nucleotides outside the gene matches: 21. The CDR3, as DNA: TGTGCCAGCAGCCAAAGGGCCCCGGGACTAGCGGGTACTCAAACCTTATACAATGAGCAGTTCTTC. It encodes CASSQRAPGLAGTQTLYNEQFF.

The chain joins TRBV6-5 to TRBJ1-1; 7 bases line up with TRBD1. CDR1 is MNHEY and CDR2 is SVGAGI in the germline V gene. This CDR3 has 13 amino acids. Trimming at V came to 2 bases and at J to 4 bases, leaving 1 base not matched to a gene. DNA for the CDR3: TGTGCCAGCAGTTACGACAGGGCCACTGAAGCTTTCTTT. It specifies CASSYDRATEAFF.

The chain employs TRBV6-5 and TRBJ1-1, with 7 bases that match TRBD1. Germline loops: CDR1 MNHEY, CDR2 SVGAGI. V gave up 7 bases and J gave up 7 bases; unmatched junction bases: 6. CDR3 length: 12 amino acids. CDR3 protein: CASNGYRGEAFF. The CDR3 DNA follows: TGTGCCAGCAACGGTTACAGGGGTGAAGCTTTCTTT.

The V call is TRBV19, the J call TRBJ1-5, with a tentative D call TRBD1 (5 bases). CDR3 length: 14 residues. The germline CDR1 and CDR2 sequences are LNHDA and SQIVND (reference sequence). The V and J ends lost 7 bases and 6 bases respectively, with 16 bases between them. CDR3: CASNRGGFVQPQHF. CDR3 nucleotides: TGTGCCAGTAATCGGGGGGGTTTTGTTCAGCCCCAGCATTTT.